The entry below describes one T cell receptor (beta chain). This specimen comes from a study of blood T cell repertoires in COVID-19. Study-wide background: Collection of acute and convalescent COVID-19 samples took place in the United States, Italy and Spain.

V lost 1 base and J 8 bases, leaving 11 bases between the germline ends. The CDR3 is made up of 13 amino acids. Measured with immunoSEQ multiplex PCR; TCRdb has only the in-frame clones, and not every one. The sample lists about 460,000 clones, less than 90% seen once, with 7% to 10% in the top ten. Among Cohort 3 donors, those recovered had two negative PCRs, clearance, or symptom resolution. The sample taken for sequencing was PBMCs or T cells enriched from blood (not recorded which). The sequence came from a woman aged 60-75 years who had recovered from COVID-19. The chain joins TRBV12-3 or TRBV12-4 to TRBJ1-2, with a tentative D call TRBD1 (5 bases). CDR3 loop: CASSLEREGGYTF. DNA of the CDR3: TGTGCCAGCAGTTTAGAGAGGGAGGGGGGCTACACCTTC.